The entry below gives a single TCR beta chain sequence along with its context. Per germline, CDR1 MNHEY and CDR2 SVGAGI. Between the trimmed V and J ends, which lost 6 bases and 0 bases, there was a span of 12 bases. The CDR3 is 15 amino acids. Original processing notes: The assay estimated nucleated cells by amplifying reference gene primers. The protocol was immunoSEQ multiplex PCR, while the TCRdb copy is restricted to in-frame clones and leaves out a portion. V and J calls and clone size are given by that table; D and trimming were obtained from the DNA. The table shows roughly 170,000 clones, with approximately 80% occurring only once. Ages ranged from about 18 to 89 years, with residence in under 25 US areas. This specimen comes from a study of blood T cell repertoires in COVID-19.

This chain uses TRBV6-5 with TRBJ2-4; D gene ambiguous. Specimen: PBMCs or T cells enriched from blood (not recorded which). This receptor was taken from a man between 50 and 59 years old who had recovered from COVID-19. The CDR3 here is CASRVSVLAKNIQYF. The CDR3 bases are TGTGCCAGCAGGGTGAGCGTACTAGCCAAAAACATTCAGTACTTC.